A single T cell receptor beta chain is shown here with its context. This record belongs to a study of T-cell reconstitution after alpha-beta-depleted transplantation in children. Unique molecular identifiers were built into the TCRbeta library. A single record per CDR3 protein comes from TCRdb applying MiXCR to the PCR reads. The repertoire holds some 590,000 distinct CDR3 sequences, with 10% as singletons. V lost 5 bases, J lost 9 bases, and 11 bases stayed unmatched. The CDR3 spans 16 residues. This sample comprised PBMCs from the stem cell graft donor, obtained from the stem cell graft. The chain carries TRBV12-3 or TRBV12-4 and TRBJ2-3; 13 nucleotides line up with TRBD2. The origin of this receptor is a human donor who donated a stem cell graft to a child with acute myeloid leukemia. The DNA of the CDR3 is TGTGCCAGCAGTCACCTGGGGGGACTAGCGGGACGGACGCAGTATTTT. This sequence encodes CASSHLGGLAGRTQYF.